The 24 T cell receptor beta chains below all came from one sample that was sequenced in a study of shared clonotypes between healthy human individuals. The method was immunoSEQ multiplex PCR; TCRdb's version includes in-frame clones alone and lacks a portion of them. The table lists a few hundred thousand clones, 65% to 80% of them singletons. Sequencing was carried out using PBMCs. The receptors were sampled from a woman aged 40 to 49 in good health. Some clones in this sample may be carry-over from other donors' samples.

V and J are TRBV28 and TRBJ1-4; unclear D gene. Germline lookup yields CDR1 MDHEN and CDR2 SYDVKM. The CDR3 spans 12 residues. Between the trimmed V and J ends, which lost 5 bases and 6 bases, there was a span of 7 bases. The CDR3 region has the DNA TGTGCCAGCAGTCGGAGTCATGAAAAACTGTTTTTT. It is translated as CASSRSHEKLFF.

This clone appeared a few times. The DNA of the CDR3 is TGTGCCAGCAGCAGCCACAGGGGGCCGTCCTACAATGAGCAGTTCTTC. Encoded protein: CASSSHRGPSYNEQFF. This sequence joins TRBV11-2 and TRBJ2-1, with 9 positions matching TRBD1. The CDR3 contains 16 residues. Per germline, CDR1 SGHAT and CDR2 FQNNGV. Trimming removed 5 bases from V and 1 base from J; junction bases left unmatched: 6.

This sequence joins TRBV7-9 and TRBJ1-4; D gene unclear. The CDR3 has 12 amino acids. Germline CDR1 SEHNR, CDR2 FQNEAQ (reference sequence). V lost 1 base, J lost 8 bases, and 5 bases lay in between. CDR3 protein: CASSLGPEKLFF. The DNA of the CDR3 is TGTGCCAGCAGCTTAGGTCCCGAAAAACTGTTTTTT.

DNA of the CDR3: TGTGCCTGGGGGGTAGATTCGAGGCTTTACGAGCAGTACTTC. Translating gives CAWGVDSRLYEQYF. V gene TRBV30 combines with J gene TRBJ2-7; unclear D gene. The CDR3 loop spans 14 amino acids. Germline CDR1 GTSNPN, CDR2 SVGIG (reference sequence). V shed 5 bases and J shed 4 bases, with 18 bases lying between them.

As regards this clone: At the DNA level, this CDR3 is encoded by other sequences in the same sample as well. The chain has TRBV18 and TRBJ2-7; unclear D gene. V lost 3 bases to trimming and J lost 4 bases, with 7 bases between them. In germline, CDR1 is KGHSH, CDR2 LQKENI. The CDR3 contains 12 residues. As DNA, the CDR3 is TGTGCCAGCTCACCTCCGTCTTACGAGCAGTACTTC. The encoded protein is CASSPPSYEQYF.

CDR3 amino acids: CASSSPGQQETQYF. The CDR3 DNA reads TGTGCCAGCAGTTCCCCCGGACAGCAAGAGACCCAGTACTTC. The chain is built from TRBV5-4 and TRBJ2-5; D may be TRBD1 (6 bases). V was pared by 5 bases and J by 2 bases, with 13 bases between. Germline V gene data show CDR1 as SGHNT and CDR2 as YYREEE (reference sequence). CDR3 length equals 14 residues.

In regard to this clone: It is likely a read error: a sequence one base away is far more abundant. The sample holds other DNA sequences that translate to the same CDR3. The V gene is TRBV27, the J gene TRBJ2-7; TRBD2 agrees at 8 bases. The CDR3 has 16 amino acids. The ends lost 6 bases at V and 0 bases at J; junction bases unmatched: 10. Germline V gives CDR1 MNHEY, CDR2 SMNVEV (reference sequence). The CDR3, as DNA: TGTGCCAGCAGCCCCACGCCGGGGGGGAGCTCCTACGAGCAGTACTTC. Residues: CASSPTPGGSSYEQYF.

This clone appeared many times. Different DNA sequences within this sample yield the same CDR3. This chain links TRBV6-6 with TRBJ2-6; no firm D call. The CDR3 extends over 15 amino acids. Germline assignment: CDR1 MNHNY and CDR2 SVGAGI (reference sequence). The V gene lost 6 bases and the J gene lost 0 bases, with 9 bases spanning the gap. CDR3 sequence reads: CASSWADSGANVLTF. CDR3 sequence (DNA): TGTGCCAGCAGCTGGGCCGACTCTGGGGCCAACGTCCTGACTTTC.

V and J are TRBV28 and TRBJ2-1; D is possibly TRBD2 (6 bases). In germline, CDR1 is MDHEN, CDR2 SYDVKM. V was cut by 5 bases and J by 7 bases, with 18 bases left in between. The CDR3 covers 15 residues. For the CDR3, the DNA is TGTGCCAGCAGTCTTCGGGACTTTGCGGGTAATGAGCAGTTCTTC. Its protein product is CASSLRDFAGNEQFF.

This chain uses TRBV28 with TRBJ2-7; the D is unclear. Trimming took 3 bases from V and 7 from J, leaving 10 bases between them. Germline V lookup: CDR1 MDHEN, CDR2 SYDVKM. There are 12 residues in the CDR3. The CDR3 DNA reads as TGTGCCAGCAGTTTCGCTTCTCGAGAGCAGTACTTC. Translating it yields CASSFASREQYF.

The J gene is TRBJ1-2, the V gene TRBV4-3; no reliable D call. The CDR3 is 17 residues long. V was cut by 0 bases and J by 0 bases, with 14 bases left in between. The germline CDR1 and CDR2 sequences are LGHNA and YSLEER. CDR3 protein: CASSQDIGQLPNYGYTF. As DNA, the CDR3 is TGCGCCAGCAGCCAAGATATAGGCCAGCTGCCTAACTATGGCTACACCTTC.

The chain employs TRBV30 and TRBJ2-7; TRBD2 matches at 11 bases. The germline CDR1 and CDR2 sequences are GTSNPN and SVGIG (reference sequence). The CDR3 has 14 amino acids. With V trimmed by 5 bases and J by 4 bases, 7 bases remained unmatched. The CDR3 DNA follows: TGTGCCTGGTCCCGACGGACTAGCGGGTACGAGCAGTACTTC. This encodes CAWSRRTSGYEQYF. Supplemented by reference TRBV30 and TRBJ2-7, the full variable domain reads SQTIHQWPATLVQPVGSPLSLECTVEGTSNPNLYWYRQAAGRGLQLLFYSVGIGQISSEVPQNLSASRPQDRQFILSSKKLLLSDSGFYLCAWSRRTSGYEQYFGPGTRLTVT.

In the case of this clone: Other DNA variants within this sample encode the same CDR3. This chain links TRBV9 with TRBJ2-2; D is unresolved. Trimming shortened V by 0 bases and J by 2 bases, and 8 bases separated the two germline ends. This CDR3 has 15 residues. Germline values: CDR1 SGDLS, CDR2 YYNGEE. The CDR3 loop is CASSVGIGNTGELFF. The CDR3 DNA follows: TGTGCCAGCAGCGTAGGTATTGGCAACACCGGGGAGCTGTTTTTT.

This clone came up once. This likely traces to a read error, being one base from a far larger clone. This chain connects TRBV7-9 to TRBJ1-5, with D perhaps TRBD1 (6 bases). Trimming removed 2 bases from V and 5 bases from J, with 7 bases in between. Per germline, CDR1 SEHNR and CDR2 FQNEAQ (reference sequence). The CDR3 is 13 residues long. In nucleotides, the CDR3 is TGTGCCAGCAGCTTAAAGGGGGATCAGCCCCAGCATTTT. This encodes CASSLKGDQPQHF.

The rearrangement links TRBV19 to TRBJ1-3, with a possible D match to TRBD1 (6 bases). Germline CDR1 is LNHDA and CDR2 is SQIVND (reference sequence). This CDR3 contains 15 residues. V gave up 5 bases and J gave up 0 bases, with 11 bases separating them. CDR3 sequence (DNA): TGTGCCAGTAGTCCCGGGACAATCTCTGGAAACACCATATATTTT. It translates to CASSPGTISGNTIYF.

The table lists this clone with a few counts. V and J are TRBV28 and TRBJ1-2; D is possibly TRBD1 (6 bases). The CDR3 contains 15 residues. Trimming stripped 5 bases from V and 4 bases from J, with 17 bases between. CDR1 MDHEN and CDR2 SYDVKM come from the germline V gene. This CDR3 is CASSGGAGVRYGYTF. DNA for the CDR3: TGTGCCAGCAGTGGGGGGGCAGGAGTCCGCTATGGCTACACCTTC.

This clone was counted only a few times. The DNA of the CDR3 is TGCGCCAGCAGTGAGTGGGACAGAGGGGCCAACGTCCTGACTTTC. This sequence encodes CASSEWDRGANVLTF. This rearrangement joins TRBV10-2 to TRBJ2-6, with 7 bases lining up with TRBD1. The CDR3 totals 15 residues. In germline, CDR1 is WSHSY, CDR2 SAAADI. Unmatched junction bases numbered 1, after V lost 1 base and J lost 4 bases.

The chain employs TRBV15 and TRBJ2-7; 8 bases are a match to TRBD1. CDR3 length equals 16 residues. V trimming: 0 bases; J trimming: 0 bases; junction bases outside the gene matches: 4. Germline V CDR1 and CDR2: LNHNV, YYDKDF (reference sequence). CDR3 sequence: CATSREGGQVSYEQYF. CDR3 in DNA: TGTGCCACCAGCAGAGAGGGGGGACAGGTCTCCTACGAGCAGTACTTC.

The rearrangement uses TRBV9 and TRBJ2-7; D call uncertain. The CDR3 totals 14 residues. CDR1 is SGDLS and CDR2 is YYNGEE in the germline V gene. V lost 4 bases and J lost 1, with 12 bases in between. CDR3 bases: TGTGCCAGCAGCTCCCGACCCCGATCCTACGAGCAGTACTTC. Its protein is CASSSRPRSYEQYF.

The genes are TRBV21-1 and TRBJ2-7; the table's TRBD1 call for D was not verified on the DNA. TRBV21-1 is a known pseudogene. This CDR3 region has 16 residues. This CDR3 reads CASSKGGLSGVNEQYF. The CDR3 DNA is TGTGCCAGCAGCAAAGGGGGTCTCTCAGGGGTTAACGAGCAGTACTTC.

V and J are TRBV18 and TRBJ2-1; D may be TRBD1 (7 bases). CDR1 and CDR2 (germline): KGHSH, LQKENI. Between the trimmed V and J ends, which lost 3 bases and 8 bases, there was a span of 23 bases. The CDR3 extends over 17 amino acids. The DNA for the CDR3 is TGTGCCAGCTCACCCCGCCGCCGGACAGGCTGGGAGGATGAGCAGTTCTTC. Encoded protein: CASSPRRRTGWEDEQFF.

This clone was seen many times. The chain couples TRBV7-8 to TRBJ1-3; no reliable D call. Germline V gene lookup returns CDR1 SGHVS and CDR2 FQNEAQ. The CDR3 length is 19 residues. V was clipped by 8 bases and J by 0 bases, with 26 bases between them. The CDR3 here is CASGNSLVPTYISGNTIYF. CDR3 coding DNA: TGTGCCAGCGGTAACAGCTTAGTTCCCACATACATCTCTGGAAACACCATATATTTT.

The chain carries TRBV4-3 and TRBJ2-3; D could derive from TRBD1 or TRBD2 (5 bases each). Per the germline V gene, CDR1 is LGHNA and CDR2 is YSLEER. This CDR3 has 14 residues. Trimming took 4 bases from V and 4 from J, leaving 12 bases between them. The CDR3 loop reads CASSPGRISDTQYF. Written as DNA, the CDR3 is TGCGCCAGCAGCCCGGGGCGGATTTCAGATACGCAGTATTTT.

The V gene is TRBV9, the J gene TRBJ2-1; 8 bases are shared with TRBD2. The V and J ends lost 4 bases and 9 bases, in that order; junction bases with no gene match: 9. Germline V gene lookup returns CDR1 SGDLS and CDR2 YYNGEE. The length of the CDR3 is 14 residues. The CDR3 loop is CASSSGTSRSEQFF. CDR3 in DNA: TGTGCCAGCAGCTCCGGGACTAGTCGAAGTGAGCAGTTCTTC. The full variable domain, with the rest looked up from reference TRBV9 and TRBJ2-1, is DSGVTQTPKHLITATGQRVTLRCSPRSGDLSVYWYQQSLDQGLQFLIQYYNGEERAKGNILERFSAQQFPDLHSELNLSSLELGDSALYFCASSSGTSRSEQFFGPGTRLTVL.